Shown below are 24 T cell receptor beta chains from a single sample sequenced in a study of T cell changes during pregnancy in multiple sclerosis (dated by TCRdb to about 2019). Libraries were constructed by the immunoSEQ multiplex PCR assay. The clones in this table, taken by TCRdb from immuneACCESS, are in-frame only. Not every clone is retained; where verified, under half of the shortfall comes from an unresolved V gene, and the cause of the rest is unknown. For this sample there are more than 25,000 clones; 87% appear just once. Clones ranked in the top ten supply 8% to 10% of the sample. The starting material was CD8+ T cells from peripheral blood mononuclear cells, obtained in the first trimester of pregnancy. These TCRs come from a female donor with multiple sclerosis, enrolled in a pregnancy study.

CDR3 nucleotide sequence: TGTGCCACCACACCCGCAAGCAATCAGCCCCAGCATTTT. Protein product: CATTPASNQPQHF. The gene calls are TRBV6-5 and TRBJ1-5; D unresolved. Germline V gene lookup returns CDR1 MNHEY and CDR2 SVGAGI. Trimming removed 10 bases from V and 1 base from J, with 11 bases in between. The length of the CDR3 is 13 residues.

The rearrangement links TRBV13 to TRBJ2-7, with D hard to call. The CDR3 totals 12 residues. The germline V gene encodes CDR1 PRHDT and CDR2 FYEKMQ (reference sequence). V lost 0 bases to trimming and J lost 4 bases, with 4 bases between them. The CDR3 sequence: CASSLGRYEQYF. The CDR3 DNA reads as TGTGCCAGCAGCTTAGGCCGGTACGAGCAGTACTTC.

This rearrangement joins TRBV7-9 to TRBJ2-7; D possibly corresponds to TRBD2 (6 bases). The CDR3 is 15 amino acids. The germline V gene encodes CDR1 SEHNR and CDR2 FQNEAQ (reference sequence). The V and J ends lost 5 bases and 0 bases respectively, with 14 bases between them. The CDR3 nucleotides are TGTGCCAGCAGCGCCAGAGGGCGGGACTCCTACGAGCAGTACTTC. Translation: CASSARGRDSYEQYF.

The chain employs TRBV5-4 and TRBJ2-3; D is possibly TRBD2 (5 bases). The V end lost 4 bases, the J end lost 8 bases, and 8 bases lay between the germline ends. Germline V gene sequence: CDR1 SGHNT, CDR2 YYREEE (reference sequence). The CDR3 has 11 residues. The CDR3 DNA sequence: TGTGCCAGCAGCCCTGGAGGTACGCAGTATTTT. Translation: CASSPGGTQYF.

This clone was seen a single time. This rearrangement joins TRBV7-8 to TRBJ1-6; D remains ambiguous. The CDR3 loop spans 13 amino acids. Germline V gene data show CDR1 as SGHVS and CDR2 as FQNEAQ. V lost 3 bases to trimming and J lost 8 bases, with 8 bases between them. The CDR3 is CASSFWTHSPLHF. DNA of the CDR3: TGTGCCAGCAGCTTTTGGACTCATTCACCCCTCCACTTT.

V gene TRBV28 combines with J gene TRBJ2-1; perhaps TRBD2 as D (5 bases). Deletions cut 4 bases from V and 9 bases from J, with 10 bases between. CDR3 length: 12 residues. CDR1 is MDHEN, CDR2 SYDVKM, per germline. The chain's CDR3 is CASSYDRGEQFF. The CDR3 DNA follows: TGTGCCAGCAGTTACGACCGGGGTGAGCAGTTCTTC.

This clone was counted a few times. This sequence joins TRBV6-6 and TRBJ2-1; D is unclear. Per the germline V gene, CDR1 is MNHNY and CDR2 is SVGAGI (reference sequence). The CDR3 runs to 15 residues. V was cut by 7 bases and J by 3 bases, with 16 bases left in between. The CDR3 loop reads CASNSRLEGYNEQFF. Written as DNA, the CDR3 is TGTGCCAGCAATTCAAGGCTAGAAGGCTACAATGAGCAGTTCTTC.

The V call is TRBV27, the J call TRBJ1-3; TRBD1 agrees at 8 bases. The CDR3 contains 17 residues. The V gene end was trimmed by 4 bases and the J gene end by 8 bases; junction bases not matched to a gene: 16. Per germline, CDR1 MNHEY and CDR2 SMNVEV (reference sequence). The CDR3 spells CASSSGTGYGVGDTIYF. In nucleotides, the CDR3 is TGTGCCAGCAGTTCAGGGACAGGATACGGAGTAGGGGACACCATATATTTT.

This chain connects TRBV28 to TRBJ1-1; 9 bases are a match to TRBD1. Germline lookup yields CDR1 MDHEN and CDR2 SYDVKM. V shed 2 bases and J 4 bases; nucleotides not matched to a gene: 2. The CDR3 consists of 14 residues. CDR3 nucleotides: TGTGCCAGCAGTTTAGTGACAGGGGGCACTGAAGCTTTCTTT. This codes for CASSLVTGGTEAFF.

This clone was observed a handful of times. The CDR3 region is CASSGQEVAAFF. CDR3 DNA sequence: TGTGCCAGCAGCGGACAGGAAGTCGCAGCTTTCTTT. V is TRBV9 and J is TRBJ1-1; D perhaps matches TRBD1 (6 bases). The V end lost 3 bases, the J end lost 10 bases, and 13 bases lay between the germline ends. In germline, CDR1 is SGDLS, CDR2 YYNGEE. The CDR3 is made up of 12 amino acids.

This clone was seen only a few times. The chain combines TRBV18 with TRBJ2-7; TRBD2 aligns across 8 bases. V lost 5 bases, J lost 6 bases, and 9 bases stayed unmatched. This CDR3 comprises 14 residues. Per the germline V gene, CDR1 is KGHSH and CDR2 is LQKENI. The CDR3 region has the DNA TGTGCCAGCTCAGGTAGCGGGGCGCCACCCGAGCAGTACTTC. Residues: CASSGSGAPPEQYF.

The chain carries TRBV6-5 and TRBJ2-1, with 8 bases fitting TRBD2. V lost 0 bases to trimming and J lost 0 bases; unmatched junction nucleotides: 1. From germline, CDR1 is MNHEY and CDR2 SVGAGI. The CDR3 runs 16 residues. The CDR3 is CASSYSTSGSYNEQFF. The CDR3 DNA is TGTGCCAGCAGTTACTCAACTAGCGGCTCCTACAATGAGCAGTTCTTC.

The V gene is TRBV7-2, the J gene TRBJ2-5; possible D gene TRBD2, 6 bases. The V and J ends lost 5 bases and 5 bases respectively, with 24 bases between them. The CDR3 is 17 residues long. Germline CDR1 and CDR2: SGHTA and FQGNSA. The CDR3 loop is CASSPIWDLEGRETQYF. In DNA, the CDR3 is TGTGCCAGCAGCCCTATCTGGGACCTCGAGGGGAGGGAGACCCAGTACTTC.

The table lists this clone with a few counts. J is TRBJ2-5 and V is TRBV28; no clear D gene. V lost 10 bases and J lost 1, with 10 bases in between. The CDR3 consists of 12 residues. The V gene's germline CDR1 is MDHEN and CDR2 SYDVKM. The CDR3 here is CATTSFQETQYF. CDR3 bases: TGTGCCACCACGAGCTTCCAAGAGACCCAGTACTTC.

The chain joins TRBV4-1 to TRBJ1-6; no reliable D call. Germline V gene lookup returns CDR1 MGHRA and CDR2 YSYEKL. The CDR3 is 17 amino acids. Deletions cut 0 bases from V and 7 bases from J, with 16 bases between. DNA for the CDR3: TGCGCCAGCAGCCAAGATGGATCACTAGGCAGCAATTCACCCCTCCACTTT. It codes for CASSQDGSLGSNSPLHF.

The chain carries TRBV18 and TRBJ2-2; possibly TRBD1 for D (5 bases). This CDR3 is built from 14 residues. Per germline, CDR1 KGHSH and CDR2 LQKENI. Trimming shortened V by 0 bases and J by 5 bases, and 7 bases separated the two germline ends. CDR3 region: CASSPPAGTGELFF. The CDR3 DNA reads as TGTGCCAGCTCACCACCAGCAGGGACCGGGGAGCTGTTTTTT.

This clone was counted between two and nine times. The chain has TRBV15 and TRBJ1-4; maybe TRBD1 (6 bases). The germline V and J ends were trimmed by 0 bases and 8 bases, with 16 bases remaining between them. Germline values: CDR1 LNHNV, CDR2 YYDKDF (reference sequence). There are 16 residues in the CDR3. This CDR3 is CATSREKGDTSEKLFF. CDR3 coding DNA: TGTGCCACCAGCAGAGAAAAAGGGGACACCTCAGAAAAACTGTTTTTT.

Only one count was recorded for this clone. This rearrangement joins TRBV5-5 to TRBJ1-1; perhaps TRBD1 as D (5 bases). Germline V gene sequence: CDR1 SGHKS, CDR2 YYEKEE (reference sequence). CDR3 length: 13 amino acids. Deletions cut 2 bases from V and 5 bases from J, with 10 bases between. CDR3 residues: CASSFGGKTEAFF. CDR3 sequence (DNA): TGTGCCAGCAGCTTCGGGGGAAAGACTGAAGCTTTCTTT.

The chain has TRBV30 and TRBJ1-5, with 7 bases identical to TRBD1. The V segment lost 0 bases and the J segment 0 bases; nucleotides outside the gene matches: 2. Germline loops: CDR1 GTSNPN, CDR2 SVGIG (reference sequence). This CDR3 has 15 residues. The CDR3 sequence: CAWSVGTDSNQPQHF. The CDR3 region has the DNA TGTGCCTGGAGTGTAGGGACAGATAGCAATCAGCCCCAGCATTTT.

This clone is a singleton in its sample. The chain employs TRBV5-6 and TRBJ2-7; 8 positions agree with TRBD1. Per the germline V gene, CDR1 is SGHDT and CDR2 is YYEEEE. V dropped 2 bases and J dropped 6; count of bases not matched to a gene: 7. This CDR3 comprises 14 residues. The CDR3 nucleotides read TGTGCCAGCAGCTTCGGACAGGGAGGCCTCGAGCAGTACTTC. Translating it yields CASSFGQGGLEQYF.

This chain connects TRBV27 to TRBJ2-1, with a possible D match to TRBD1 (6 bases). Germline V gene sequence: CDR1 MNHEY, CDR2 SMNVEV (reference sequence). Trimming took off 5 bases at V and 6 bases at J, with 17 bases between the two ends. This CDR3 has 15 residues. CDR3 in DNA: TGTGCCAGCAGTATTACGCTGTCAGGGGCCAATGAGCAGTTCTTC. Translating it yields CASSITLSGANEQFF.

This chain connects TRBV6-1 to TRBJ1-5, with D perhaps TRBD1 (5 bases). The germline V and J ends were trimmed by 7 bases and 3 bases, with 10 bases remaining between them. From germline, CDR1 is MNHNS and CDR2 SASEGT. The CDR3 is made up of 13 amino acids. The CDR3 sequence is CASTGAVNQPQHF. CDR3 nucleotides: TGTGCCAGCACTGGGGCCGTCAATCAGCCCCAGCATTTT.

The chain is built from TRBV10-1 and TRBJ2-6; 10 nucleotides align to TRBD1. This CDR3 has 18 residues. The trim removed 6 bases at V and 1 base at J, leaving 9 bases unmatched. In germline, CDR1 is WNHNN, CDR2 SYGVQD (reference sequence). CDR3 sequence (DNA): TGCGCCAGCAGCCGGGACAGGGGTATAATATCTGGGGCCAACGTCCTGACTTTC. Translation gives CASSRDRGIISGANVLTF.

V gene TRBV2 combines with J gene TRBJ2-7, with 10 nucleotides matching TRBD1. Germline V gives CDR1 SNHLY, CDR2 FYNNEI. Trimming at V came to 9 bases and at J to 4 bases, leaving 9 bases not matched to a gene. The CDR3 contains 14 residues. CDR3: CARFLRDRGYEQYF. CDR3 nucleotide sequence: TGTGCCAGGTTTTTACGGGACAGGGGATACGAGCAGTACTTC.